Shown below are 15 T cell receptor beta chains from a single sample sequenced in a study of control samples from healthy donors and cancer patients. TCRdb's table, derived via immunoSEQ multiplex PCR, lists solely in-frame clones and lacks some. The sample has more than 15,000 clones, approximately 90% seen once. Sequenced: PBMCs. The receptors derive from a woman in her fifties or sixties with head and neck cancer.

The chain recombines TRBV3-1 (or the pseudogene TRBV3-2) with TRBJ1-2, with 8 bases matching TRBD1. This CDR3 region has 13 residues. Germline loops: CDR1 LGHDT, CDR2 YNNKEL (reference sequence). J lost 2 bases, V lost 6 bases, and 2 bases had no gene match. The CDR3 here is CASRRQGNYGYTF. CDR3 sequence (DNA): TGTGCCAGCAGACGACAGGGGAACTATGGCTACACCTTC.

V is TRBV6-5 and J is TRBJ1-2, with D unclear. Germline V CDR1 and CDR2: MNHEY, SVGAGI. V gave up 5 bases and J gave up 3 bases, with 13 bases separating them. The CDR3 extends over 14 amino acids. The CDR3 coding sequence is TGTGCCAGCAGTCGACAAGGGTGGCACTATGGCTACACCTTC. Amino acid sequence: CASSRQGWHYGYTF.

V gene TRBV19 combines with J gene TRBJ2-2; 8 positions match TRBD1. The CDR3 contains 15 residues. Germline-derived CDR1 and CDR2 are LNHDA and SQIVND (reference sequence). Trimming cost V 5 bases and J 6 bases; bases outside gene matches: 8. The CDR3 is CASSGWATGAGELFF. As DNA, the CDR3 is TGTGCCAGTAGTGGGTGGGCGACAGGGGCCGGGGAGCTGTTTTTT.

This clone was seen a single time. This CDR3 is CASRDRGRTEAFF. The CDR3 DNA sequence: TGTGCCAGCAGAGACAGGGGGCGCACTGAAGCTTTCTTT. The chain uses TRBV6-5 and TRBJ1-1; 10 bases agree with TRBD1. This CDR3 contains 13 residues. Trimming at V came to 6 bases and at J to 4 bases, leaving 2 bases not matched to a gene. Per germline, CDR1 MNHEY and CDR2 SVGAGI.

This chain connects TRBV5-6 to TRBJ2-7; 8 nucleotides match TRBD1. The trim removed 3 bases at V and 4 bases at J, leaving 3 bases unmatched. CDR1 is SGHDT, CDR2 YYEEEE, per germline. The CDR3 has 13 residues. The CDR3 loop reads CASSWDRRYEQYF. CDR3 in DNA: TGTGCCAGCAGCTGGGACAGGAGATACGAGCAGTACTTC.

The chain employs TRBV30 and TRBJ2-3; TRBD2 matches at 9 bases. The CDR3 sequence is 14 residues long. J lost 7 bases, V lost 2 bases, and 7 bases had no gene match. In germline, CDR1 is GTSNPN, CDR2 SVGIG (reference sequence). CDR3 protein: CAWSLAGGPYTQYF. The CDR3 DNA sequence: TGTGCCTGGAGTCTGGCGGGAGGGCCGTATACGCAGTATTTT.

The chain couples TRBV18 to TRBJ2-1; 7 bases are shared with TRBD2. V was pared by 0 bases and J by 4 bases, with 0 bases of the junction left unmatched. Per germline, CDR1 KGHSH and CDR2 LQKENI. The CDR3 covers 14 residues. The CDR3 sequence: CASSPPGGYNEQFF. DNA of the CDR3: TGTGCCAGCTCACCACCCGGGGGGTACAATGAGCAGTTCTTC.

This clone was recorded only once. The chain links TRBV27 to TRBJ1-6; D uncertain. Looked up from germline, CDR1 is MNHEY and CDR2 is SMNVEV (reference sequence). The CDR3 contains 12 residues. Trimming removed 7 bases from V and 10 bases from J, with 11 bases in between. This chain's CDR3 is CASTHPGSPLHF. The CDR3 coding sequence is TGTGCCAGCACCCACCCGGGATCACCCCTCCACTTT.

The chain has TRBV5-8 and TRBJ1-5; 9 nucleotides line up with TRBD1. The germline CDR1 and CDR2 sequences are SGHTS and YDEGEE. The CDR3 has 15 amino acids. V dropped 4 bases and J dropped 2; count of bases not matched to a gene: 4. The chain's CDR3 is CASSRTGVGNQPQHF. The CDR3 region has the DNA TGTGCCAGCAGCAGGACAGGGGTTGGCAATCAGCCCCAGCATTTT.

This clone has only one observation. The chain uses TRBV10-3 and TRBJ1-1; 7 bases are a match to TRBD1. The CDR3 extends over 13 amino acids. Germline V CDR1 and CDR2: ENHRY, SYGVKD. The V gene end was trimmed by 6 bases and the J gene end by 0 bases; junction bases not matched to a gene: 1. CDR3 nucleotide sequence: TGTGCCATCAGGGGACAGCTGAACACTGAAGCTTTCTTT. Its translation: CAIRGQLNTEAFF.

V and J are TRBV10-2 and TRBJ1-3, with unresolved D. There are 17 residues in the CDR3. CDR1 and CDR2 from the germline V gene are WSHSY and SAAADI. Between the trimmed V and J ends, which lost 3 bases and 0 bases, there was a span of 15 bases. CDR3 loop: CASSETGRRSSGNTIYF. CDR3 in DNA: TGCGCCAGCAGTGAAACTGGACGGCGGAGCTCTGGAAACACCATATATTTT.

The chain couples TRBV5-6 to TRBJ2-2, with D tentatively TRBD1 (6 bases). The CDR3 has 16 residues. CDR1 is SGHDT, CDR2 YYEEEE, per germline. Trimming removed 0 bases from V and 6 bases from J, with 15 bases in between. CDR3 sequence reads: CASSLGTGRGAGELFF. Here the CDR3 DNA reads TGTGCCAGCAGCTTGGGGACCGGCAGGGGAGCCGGGGAGCTGTTTTTT.

Here the CDR3 reads CASSPPGLESSYEQYF. The CDR3 nucleotides read TGTGCCAGCTCACCTCCGGGACTAGAAAGCTCCTACGAGCAGTACTTC. J is TRBJ2-7 and V is TRBV18; 8 nucleotides match TRBD2. The CDR3 runs 16 residues. Germline V gene data show CDR1 as KGHSH and CDR2 as LQKENI. The ends lost 3 bases at V and 0 bases at J; junction bases unmatched: 7.

The V gene is TRBV7-9, the J gene TRBJ2-7; TRBD2 aligns across 8 bases. The CDR3 consists of 15 residues. Germline CDR1 is SEHNR and CDR2 is FQNEAQ (reference sequence). The trim removed 6 bases at V and 7 bases at J, leaving 14 bases unmatched. Here the CDR3 DNA reads TGTGCCAGCAGGAACGGGGGAGCGGGAGTGAATGAGCAGTACTTC. This encodes CASRNGGAGVNEQYF. Together with reference TRBV7-9 and TRBJ2-7, the CDR3 gives the full variable domain: DTGVSQNPRHKITKRGQNVTFRCDPISEHNRLYWYRQTLGQGPEFLTYFQNEAQLEKSRLLSDRFSAERPKGSFSTLEIQRTEQGDSAMYLCASRNGGAGVNEQYFGPGTRLTVT.

The chain uses TRBV9 and TRBJ2-1, with D possibly matching TRBD2 (5 bases). Per the germline V gene, CDR1 is SGDLS and CDR2 is YYNGEE. This CDR3 is built from 14 residues. Trimming removed 0 bases from V and 6 bases from J, with 10 bases in between. CDR3 bases: TGTGCCAGCAGCGTAGGAGGGAGTTTCAATGAGCAGTTCTTC. Residues: CASSVGGSFNEQFF.